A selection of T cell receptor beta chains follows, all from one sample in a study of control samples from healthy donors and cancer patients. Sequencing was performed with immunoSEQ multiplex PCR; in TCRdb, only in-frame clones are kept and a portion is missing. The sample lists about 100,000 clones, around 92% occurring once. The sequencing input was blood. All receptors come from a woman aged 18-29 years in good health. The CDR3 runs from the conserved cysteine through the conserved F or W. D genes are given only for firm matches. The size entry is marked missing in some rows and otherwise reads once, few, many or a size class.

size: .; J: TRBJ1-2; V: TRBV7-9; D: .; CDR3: CASTRQSYGYTF; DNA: TGTGCCAGCACAAGACAGAGCTATGGCTACACCTTC
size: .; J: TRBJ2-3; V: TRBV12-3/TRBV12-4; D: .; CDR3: CASSPSTDTQYF; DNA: TGTGCCAGCAGTCCCTCCACAGATACGCAGTATTTT
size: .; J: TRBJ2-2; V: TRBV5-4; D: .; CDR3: CASSGREFGGELFF; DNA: TGTGCCAGCAGCGGACGGGAGTTCGGCGGGGAGCTGTTTTTT
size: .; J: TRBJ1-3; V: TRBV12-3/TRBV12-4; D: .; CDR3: CASSTGNTIYF; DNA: TGTGCCAGCAGTACGGGAAACACCATATATTTT
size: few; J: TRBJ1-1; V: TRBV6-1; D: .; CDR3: CASSGAETRMNTEAFF; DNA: TGTGCCAGCAGTGGGGCAGAAACTCGTATGAACACTGAAGCTTTCTTT
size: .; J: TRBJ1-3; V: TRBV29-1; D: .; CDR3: CSVEKSYSGNTIYF; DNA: TGCAGCGTTGAAAAATCGTACTCTGGAAACACCATATATTTT
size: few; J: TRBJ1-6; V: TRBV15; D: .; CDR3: CATSTRGLNSPLHF; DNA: TGTGCCACCAGCACCCGGGGGCTCAATTCACCCCTCCACTTT
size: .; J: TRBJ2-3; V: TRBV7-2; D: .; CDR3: CASSTNRGGGDTQYF; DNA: TGTGCCAGCAGCACCAACAGGGGAGGTGGAGATACGCAGTATTTT
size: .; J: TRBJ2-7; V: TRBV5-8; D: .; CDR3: CASSPRTGEQYF; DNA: TGTGCCAGCAGCCCGCGTACGGGCGAGCAGTACTTC
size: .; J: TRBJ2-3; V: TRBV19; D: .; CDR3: CASSIGPDDTQYF; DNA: TGTGCCAGTAGTATCGGGCCAGACGATACGCAGTATTTT
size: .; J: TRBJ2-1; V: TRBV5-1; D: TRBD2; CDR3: CASSSWTSELQYNEQFF; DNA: TGCGCCAGCAGCTCCTGGACTAGCGAGTTACAGTACAATGAGCAGTTCTTC
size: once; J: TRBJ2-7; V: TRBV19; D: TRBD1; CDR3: CASSPRTGYSYEQYF; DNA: TGTGCCAGTAGTCCCCGGACAGGGTATTCCTACGAGCAGTACTTC
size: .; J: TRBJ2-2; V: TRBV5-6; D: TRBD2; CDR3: CASSLPRSAGGPNTGELFF; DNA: TGTGCCAGCAGCTTGCCTCGGTCAGCGGGAGGGCCCAACACCGGGGAGCTGTTTTTT
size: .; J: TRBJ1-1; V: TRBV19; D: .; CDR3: CASSSGEATNTEAFF; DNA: TGTGCCAGTAGTAGCGGGGAGGCAACGAACACTGAAGCTTTCTTT
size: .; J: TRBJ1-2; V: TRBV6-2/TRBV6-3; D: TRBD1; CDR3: CASSSGTGRSGYTF; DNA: TGTGCCAGCAGTTCAGGGACAGGAAGAAGCGGCTACACCTTC
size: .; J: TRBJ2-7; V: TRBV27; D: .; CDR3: CASSLGGPHEQYF; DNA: TGTGCCAGCAGTTTAGGGGGGCCTCACGAGCAGTACTTC
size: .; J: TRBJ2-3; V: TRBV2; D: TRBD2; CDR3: CASSRRLAGVGGTDTQYF; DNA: TGTGCCAGCAGTCGGAGACTAGCGGGGGTAGGGGGCACAGATACGCAGTATTTT
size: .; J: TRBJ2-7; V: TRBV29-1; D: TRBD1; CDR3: CSVSPGTGGPYEQYF; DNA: TGCAGCGTCTCCCCAGGGACAGGAGGACCCTACGAGCAGTACTTC
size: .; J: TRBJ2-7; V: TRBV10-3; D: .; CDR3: CAIRTLSYEQYF; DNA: TGTGCCATCAGAACTCTCTCCTACGAGCAGTACTTC
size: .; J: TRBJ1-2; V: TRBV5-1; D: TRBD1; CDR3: CASSSGQVTGYTF; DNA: TGCGCCAGCAGCTCAGGACAGGTAACCGGCTACACCTTC
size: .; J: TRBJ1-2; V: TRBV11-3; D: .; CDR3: CASSLEAGNNYGYTF; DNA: TGTGCCAGCAGCTTAGAGGCAGGAAATAACTATGGCTACACCTTC
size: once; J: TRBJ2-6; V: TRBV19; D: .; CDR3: CASSILGRGAGANVLTF; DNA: TGTGCCAGTAGTATATTGGGCCGAGGAGCTGGGGCCAACGTCCTGACTTTC